This T cell receptor (beta chain) is from a study of CD4 T cells in relation to SARS-CoV-2 and coronaviruses (dated by TCRdb to the early 2020s). Regarding the study in general: Across all 12 patients in the convalescent cohort, the median age was around 40 years, with a range of roughly 21 to 75 years. Among the approximately 12 convalescent patients, 8 males and 4 females were included, and two of the subjects were Hispanic. Patient-derived lymphoblastoid cell lines were used to map the HLA restriction of shared crossreactive spike epitopes. The study assessed, at the TCR clonotype level, memory CD4+ T cell crossreactivity between SARS-CoV-2 and common cold coronavirus spike proteins. The Adaptive Biotechnologies TCR-sequencing kit was used for samples from a few pre-COVID donors and for the naive versus memory experiments, whereas the other data were Illumina-based. A different TCR-beta assay, based on Illumina, was used to sequence expansion assays from other donors in the study. Study-wide findings and limitations: Pre-pandemic and post-infection samples were not both contributed by any donor, so tracing of the source of pre-existing responses was limited. In approximately 65% of donors, memory CD4+ clonotypes turned up that crossrecognized SARS-CoV-2 and at least one common cold coronavirus spike. Sequencing of naive versus memory cells indicated that the assay detects memory recall responses, not primary responses primed during culture. Small numbers of patients and of tested TCRs were a limitation of the study. Crossreactivity analysis was centred on spike protein, so crossreactivity against other viral proteins was not assessed. Significantly weaker SARS-CoV-2-driven expansion was shown by crossreactive clones than by monoreactive clones, consistent with antigenic imprinting.

Deep-resolution immunoSEQ TCR-beta sequencing was performed on DNA from uncultured naive and memory CD4+ T cells. As for the authors' bioinformatics: Preprocessing removed nonproductive sequences and CDR3s not starting with C, not ending with F or W, or shorter than 7 amino acids. Cultured and uncultured naive and memory CD4+ repertoires were searched for CDR3s previously identified as spike- and CEF-reactive. After three terminal residues were trimmed from each end, CDR3 homology was quantified as pairwise Levenshtein distance using the stringdist R package. TCRdb mirrors the immuneACCESS table, restricted to in-frame sequences. Some clones are absent from its copies; in checked studies, under half trace to an unresolved V gene, and the reason for the others is unknown. The D gene and trimming were derived from the DNA, and the V and J assignments and clone size from that table. For this sample there are around 54,000 clones; about 92% appear just once. The ten largest account for under 0.4% of the sample.

Notes on this clone: The antigen it binds to is not known. There are no base qualities to consult, and no much larger clone falls within one base.

Including the terminal cysteine and phenylalanine, the CDR3 comprises 16 residues. The DNA shown is the 48-base CDR3, in frame from base 1. Trimming costs V 2 bases and J 4 bases, and their ends lie 17 bases apart. In the germline V gene, CDR1 corresponds to SGHTA and CDR2 to FQGNSA. Naive and memory CD4+ T cells were separated from cryopreserved PBMCs by CD4 enrichment followed by EasySep naive CD4+ T cell enrichment. Ficoll-Paque PLUS gradient centrifugation was used to isolate PBMCs from either whole blood or leukapheresis product. PBMCs were either used fresh in the expansion assay or cryopreserved at -140 degrees C. The QIAamp Micro DNA Kit was used to extract genomic DNA from the CD4+ T cells.

The chain is encoded by TRBV7-2 joined to TRBJ2-5; the D segment could be TRBD2, given 6 matching bases. This receptor was identified in an adult with COVID-19. What was sequenced was naive CD4+ T cells from PBMCs. Read against the paper, the sample's cell subset or site label means: naive CD4+ T cells isolated by negative enrichment. The CDR3 amino acid sequence is: CASSLWSGEPRETQYF. The DNA is as follows: TGTGCCAGCAGCTTATGGTCGGGGGAACCAAGAGAGACCCAGTACTTC.